This T cell receptor beta chain stems from a study of blood T cell repertoires in COVID-19. Background on the study: The United States, Italy and Spain were the sources of the acute and convalescent COVID-19 samples. Sample material is recorded as cDNA or gDNA derived from T cells, B-cell-depleted T cells, or PBMCs.

Under the authors' procedure: From reference gene primer amplification, estimates of nucleated cell counts were derived. Data came from immunoSEQ multiplex PCR; TCRdb stores just in-frame clones and leaves some out. V, J and clone size are those of that table, while D and trimming were read from the DNA. The sample has over 120,000 clones, approximately 91% seen once. Germline CDR1 MNHNS, CDR2 SASEGT. The V end lost 3 bases, the J end lost 0 bases, and 6 bases lay between the germline ends. This CDR3 has 14 amino acids. Sequencing was performed on peripheral blood. This TCR was recovered from a man between 65 and 85 years old with acute or convalescent COVID-19. The chain uses TRBV6-1 and TRBJ1-5; D gene uncertain. CDR3 sequence (DNA): TGTGCCAGCAGTGACCTCAGTAGCAATCAGCCCCAGCATTTT. Encoded protein: CASSDLSSNQPQHF.